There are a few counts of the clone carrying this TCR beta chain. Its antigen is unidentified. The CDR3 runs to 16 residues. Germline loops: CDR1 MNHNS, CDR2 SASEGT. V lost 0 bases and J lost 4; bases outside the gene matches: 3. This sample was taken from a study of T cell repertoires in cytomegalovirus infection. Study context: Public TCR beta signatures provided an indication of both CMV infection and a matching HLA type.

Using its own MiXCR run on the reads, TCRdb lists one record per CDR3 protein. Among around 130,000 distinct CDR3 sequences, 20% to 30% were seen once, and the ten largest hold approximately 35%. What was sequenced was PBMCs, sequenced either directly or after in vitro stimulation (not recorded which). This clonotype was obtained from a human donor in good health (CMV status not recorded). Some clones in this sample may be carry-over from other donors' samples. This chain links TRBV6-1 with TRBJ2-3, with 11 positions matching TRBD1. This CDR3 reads CASSEAPGQGADTQYF. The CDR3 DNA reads TGTGCCAGCAGTGAAGCCCCGGGACAGGGGGCAGATACGCAGTATTTT.